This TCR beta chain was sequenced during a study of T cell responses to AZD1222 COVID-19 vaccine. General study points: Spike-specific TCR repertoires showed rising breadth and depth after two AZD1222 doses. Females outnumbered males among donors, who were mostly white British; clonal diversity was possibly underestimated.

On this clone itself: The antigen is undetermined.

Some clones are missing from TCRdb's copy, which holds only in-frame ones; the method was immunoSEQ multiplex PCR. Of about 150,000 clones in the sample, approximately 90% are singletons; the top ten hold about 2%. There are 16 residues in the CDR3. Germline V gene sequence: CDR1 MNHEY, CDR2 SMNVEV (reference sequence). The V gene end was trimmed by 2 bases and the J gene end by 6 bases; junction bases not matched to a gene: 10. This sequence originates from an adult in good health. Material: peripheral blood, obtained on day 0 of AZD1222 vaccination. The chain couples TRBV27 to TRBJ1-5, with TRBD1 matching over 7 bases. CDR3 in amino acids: CASSLIGGQLGQPQHF. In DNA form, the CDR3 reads TGTGCCAGCAGTTTAATAGGGGGCCAGCTGGGTCAGCCCCAGCATTTT.